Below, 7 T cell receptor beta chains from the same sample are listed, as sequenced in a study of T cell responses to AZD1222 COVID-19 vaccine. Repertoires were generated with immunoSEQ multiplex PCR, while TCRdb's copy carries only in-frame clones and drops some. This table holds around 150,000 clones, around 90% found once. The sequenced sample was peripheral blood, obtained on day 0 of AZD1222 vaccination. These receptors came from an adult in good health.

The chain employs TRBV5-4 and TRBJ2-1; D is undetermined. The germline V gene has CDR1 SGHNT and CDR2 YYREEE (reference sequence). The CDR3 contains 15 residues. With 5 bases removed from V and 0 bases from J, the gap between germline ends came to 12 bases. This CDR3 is CASRSQSSSYNEQFF. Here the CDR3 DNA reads TGTGCCAGCAGATCACAGTCCAGCTCCTACAATGAGCAGTTCTTC.

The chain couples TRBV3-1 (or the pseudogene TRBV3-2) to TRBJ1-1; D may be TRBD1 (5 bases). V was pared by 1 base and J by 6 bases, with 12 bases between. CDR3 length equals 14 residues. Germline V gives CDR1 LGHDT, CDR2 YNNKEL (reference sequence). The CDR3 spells CASSQGELGAEAFF. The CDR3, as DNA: TGTGCCAGCAGCCAAGGTGAGCTAGGGGCTGAAGCTTTCTTT.

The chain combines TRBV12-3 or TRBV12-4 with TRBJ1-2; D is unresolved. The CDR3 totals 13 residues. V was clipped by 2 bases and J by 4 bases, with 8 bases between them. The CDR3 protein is CASSLSGFYGYTF. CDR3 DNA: TGTGCCAGCAGTTTATCAGGCTTCTATGGCTACACCTTC.

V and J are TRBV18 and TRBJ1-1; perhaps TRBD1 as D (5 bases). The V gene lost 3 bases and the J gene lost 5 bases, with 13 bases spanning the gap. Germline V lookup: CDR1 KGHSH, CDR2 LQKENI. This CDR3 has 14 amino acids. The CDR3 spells CASSPLTGETEAFF. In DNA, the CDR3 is TGTGCCAGCTCACCTTTGACGGGGGAGACTGAAGCTTTCTTT.

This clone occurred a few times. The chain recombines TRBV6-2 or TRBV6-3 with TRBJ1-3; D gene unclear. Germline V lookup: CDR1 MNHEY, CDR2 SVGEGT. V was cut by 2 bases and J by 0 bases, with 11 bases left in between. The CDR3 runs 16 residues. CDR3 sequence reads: CASSYDRSTSGNTIYF. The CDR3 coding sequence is TGTGCCAGCAGTTACGACCGCTCAACCTCTGGAAACACCATATATTTT.

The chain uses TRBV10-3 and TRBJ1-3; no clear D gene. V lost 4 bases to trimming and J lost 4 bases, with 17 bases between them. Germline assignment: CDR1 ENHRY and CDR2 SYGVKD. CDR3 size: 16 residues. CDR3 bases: TGTGCCATCAGTGGAAGTGACCCCCCGAAGGGAAACACCATATATTTT. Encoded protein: CAISGSDPPKGNTIYF.

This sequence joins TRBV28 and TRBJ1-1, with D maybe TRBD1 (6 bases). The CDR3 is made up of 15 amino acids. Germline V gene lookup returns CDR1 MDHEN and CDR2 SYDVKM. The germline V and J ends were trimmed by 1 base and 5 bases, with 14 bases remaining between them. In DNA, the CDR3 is TGTGCCAGCAGTTTATTTGTCAGGGGAGTTACTGAAGCTTTCTTT. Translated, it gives CASSLFVRGVTEAFF. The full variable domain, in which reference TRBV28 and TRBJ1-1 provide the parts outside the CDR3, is DVKVTQSSRYLVKRTGEKVFLECVQDMDHENMFWYRQDPGLGLRLIYFSYDVKMKEKGDIPEGYSVSREKKERFSLILESASTNQTSMYLCASSLFVRGVTEAFFGQGTRLTVV.